The 25 T cell receptor beta chains below were found in one sample sequenced in a study of T cell changes during pregnancy in multiple sclerosis. This table comes from immunoSEQ multiplex PCR, and its TCRdb copy is limited to in-frame clones, with some not included. The sample carries about 100,000 clones, 92% recorded once. The material was peripheral blood, obtained after pregnancy. The receptors were sampled from a female donor with multiple sclerosis, enrolled in a pregnancy study.

This clone was seen once. This chain joins TRBV10-3 and TRBJ2-5; 8 nucleotides line up with TRBD1. V gave up 4 bases and J gave up 5 bases; unmatched junction bases: 6. The V gene's germline CDR1 is ENHRY and CDR2 SYGVKD. The length of the CDR3 is 14 residues. The CDR3 DNA is TGTGCCATCAGTGCGGCGACAGGGGCCGAGACCCAGTACTTC. The encoded protein is CAISAATGAETQYF.

The rearrangement joins TRBV27 to TRBJ1-2; tentatively, D is TRBD1 (5 bases). The CDR3 is 12 amino acids. The germline V gene encodes CDR1 MNHEY and CDR2 SMNVEV (reference sequence). Trimming left V 6 bases short and J 3 bases short, with 8 bases between. The CDR3 nucleotides read TGTGCCAGCAGGACAGCAGACTATGGCTACACCTTC. Protein: CASRTADYGYTF.

This chain connects TRBV7-6 to TRBJ2-7; possibly TRBD1 for D (5 bases). The germline gives CDR1 SGHVS, CDR2 FNYEAQ. Trimming removed 2 bases at V and 1 base at J, with 9 bases between. The CDR3 is made up of 14 amino acids. CDR3 sequence: CASSLTPGSYEQYF. The CDR3 nucleotides read TGTGCCAGCAGCTTAACCCCAGGGTCCTACGAGCAGTACTTC.

The gene calls are TRBV2 and TRBJ1-6; D ambiguous. This CDR3 region has 14 residues. CDR1 is SNHLY, CDR2 FYNNEI, per germline. Trimming removed 4 bases at V and 9 bases at J, with 13 bases between. The CDR3 loop reads CASSVHRSTSPLHF. The DNA of the CDR3 is TGTGCCAGCAGTGTGCACCGGTCAACTTCACCCCTCCACTTT. Together with reference TRBV2 and TRBJ1-6, the CDR3 gives the full variable domain: EPEVTQTPSHQVTQMGQEVILRCVPISNHLYFYWYRQILGQKVEFLVSFYNNEISEKSEIFDDQFSVERPDGSNFTLKIRSTKLEDSAMYFCASSVHRSTSPLHFGNGTRLTVT.

This clone was detected once. This rearrangement joins TRBV11-3 to TRBJ2-7, with a weak D call TRBD2 (7 bases). Germline lookup yields CDR1 SGHNT and CDR2 YENEEA. Trimming pared 4 bases from V and 10 bases from J, leaving 20 bases between. The CDR3 has 14 amino acids. The DNA for the CDR3 is TGTGCCAGCAGCTCCTCAAAAAGGGGGAGGGGACAGTACTTC. Its translation: CASSSSKRGRGQYF. Full variable domain (remainder filled in from reference TRBV11-3 and TRBJ2-7): EAGVVQSPRYKIIEKKQPVAFWCNPISGHNTLYWYLQNLGQGPELLIRYENEEAVDDSQLPKDRFSAERLKGVDSTLKIQPAELGDSAVYLCASSSSKRGRGQYFGPGTRLTVT.

This clone was picked up a small number of times. The V call is TRBV7-8, the J call TRBJ1-2; the D gene is possibly TRBD1 (6 bases). The CDR3 covers 14 residues. V was trimmed by 4 bases and J by 5 bases, leaving 14 bases between them. Per the germline V gene, CDR1 is SGHVS and CDR2 is FQNEAQ. The CDR3 reads CASSWGHKGYGYTF. In nucleotides, the CDR3 is TGTGCCAGCAGCTGGGGACACAAAGGGTATGGCTACACCTTC.

The chain carries TRBV10-3 and TRBJ2-2; 11 nucleotides line up with TRBD1. The germline V gene has CDR1 ENHRY and CDR2 SYGVKD. V dropped 2 bases and J dropped 2; count of bases not matched to a gene: 4. There are 17 residues in the CDR3. As DNA, the CDR3 is TGTGCCATCAGTGAGGGACGGACAGGGGGCAACACCGGGGAGCTGTTTTTT. Its protein product is CAISEGRTGGNTGELFF.

The rearrangement uses TRBV5-1 and TRBJ2-2, with D uncertain. CDR3 length: 13 amino acids. Trimming removed 4 bases at V and 6 bases at J, with 10 bases between. Germline CDR1 and CDR2: SGHRS and YFSETQ. The DNA of the CDR3 is TGCGCCAGCAGCCAGGAATCCGCCGGGGAGCTGTTTTTT. It codes for CASSQESAGELFF.

This chain connects TRBV7-2 to TRBJ2-3, with D possibly TRBD1 on 5 matching bases. Trimming cost V 3 bases and J 1 base, with 11 bases left between them. Looked up from germline, CDR1 is SGHTA and CDR2 is FQGNSA. The length of the CDR3 is 15 residues. The DNA of the CDR3 is TGTGCCAGCAGCTTCCGGGCAGGGCGCACAGATACGCAGTATTTT. Translating gives CASSFRAGRTDTQYF.

The genes are TRBV6-5 and TRBJ2-7; no definite D call. Between the trimmed V and J ends, which lost 2 bases and 3 bases, there was a span of 11 bases. CDR3 length: 14 residues. Germline CDR1 and CDR2: MNHEY and SVGAGI. For the CDR3, the DNA is TGTGCCAGCAGTTACGGTAGTGCCGGCTACGAGCAGTACTTC. Encoded protein: CASSYGSAGYEQYF.

The rearrangement joins TRBV7-8 to TRBJ2-1, with 12 nucleotides matching TRBD2. The V gene's germline CDR1 is SGHVS and CDR2 FQNEAQ. With 1 base clipped from V and 15 bases from J, the junction kept 10 bases outside the gene matches. The CDR3 loop spans 15 amino acids. This CDR3 reads CASSLEASGRAEVFF. The DNA for the CDR3 is TGTGCCAGCAGCTTAGAGGCTAGCGGGAGGGCCGAGGTGTTCTTC.

The chain combines TRBV6-6 with TRBJ2-7; 12 nucleotides line up with TRBD2. Trimming at V came to 7 bases and at J to 3 bases, leaving 10 bases not matched to a gene. CDR1 and CDR2 (germline): MNHNY, SVGAGI (reference sequence). The CDR3 contains 16 residues. The CDR3 region is CASTPTGLAGFYEQYF. The CDR3 DNA is TGTGCCAGCACCCCCACCGGACTAGCGGGGTTCTACGAGCAGTACTTC.

V is TRBV5-5 and J is TRBJ2-3; 7 bases map to TRBD2. The germline CDR1 and CDR2 sequences are SGHKS and YYEKEE (reference sequence). The CDR3 is 14 residues long. Trimming cost V 7 bases and J 2 bases; bases outside gene matches: 7. The CDR3 loop reads CASCPSGYTDTQYF. DNA for the CDR3: TGTGCCAGCTGCCCTAGCGGTTACACAGATACGCAGTATTTT.

The V and J genes are TRBV2 and TRBJ1-4; D is unresolved. Trimming pared 7 bases from V and 3 bases from J, leaving 15 bases between. Germline lookup yields CDR1 SNHLY and CDR2 FYNNEI. The CDR3 consists of 15 residues. CDR3 in amino acids: CASNRLSVANEKLFF. CDR3 coding DNA: TGTGCCAGCAACCGTCTCTCGGTGGCTAATGAAAAACTGTTTTTT.

The chain carries TRBV4-3 and TRBJ1-1; 9 nucleotides align to TRBD1. V dropped 3 bases and J dropped 10; count of bases not matched to a gene: 6. Looked up from germline, CDR1 is LGHNA and CDR2 is YSLEER. The CDR3 is 13 residues long. The CDR3 DNA reads as TGCGCCAGCAGCCATCCCGGGACAGGGAGAGCTTTCTTT. This encodes CASSHPGTGRAFF.

The V and J genes are TRBV29-1 and TRBJ1-1; D may be TRBD1 (6 bases). Germline CDR1 SQVTM, CDR2 ANQGSEA. The CDR3 sequence is 13 residues long. The ends were cut back, 4 bases at V and 0 bases at J, with 9 bases in the middle. The CDR3 DNA reads as TGCAGCGTTGCGGACAGCGTGAACACTGAAGCTTTCTTT. Its protein is CSVADSVNTEAFF.

The gene calls are TRBV2 and TRBJ2-1; 10 bases are shared with TRBD2. The germline gives CDR1 SNHLY, CDR2 FYNNEI. V shed 6 bases, J shed 1 base, and the junction held 3 bases outside the gene matches. This CDR3 spans 15 amino acids. In nucleotides, the CDR3 is TGTGCCAGCAGGGGACTAGCGACTTCCTACAATGAGCAGTTCTTC. This encodes CASRGLATSYNEQFF.

The rearrangement joins TRBV7-9 to TRBJ1-2, with D possibly TRBD1 on 6 matching bases. The V end was cut by 1 base, the J end by 3 bases, with 12 bases between. The CDR3 is 15 amino acids. The V gene's germline CDR1 is SEHNR and CDR2 FQNEAQ (reference sequence). CDR3 region: CASSLGGLLYYGYTF. As DNA, the CDR3 is TGTGCCAGCAGCTTAGGGGGGCTGTTGTACTATGGCTACACCTTC.

The rearrangement joins TRBV6-1 to TRBJ2-7; 8 bases are shared with TRBD2. Germline CDR1 reads MNHNS; CDR2 reads SASEGT. The J segment lost 0 bases and the V segment lost 4 bases, leaving 2 bases of the junction unmatched. The CDR3 runs to 14 residues. CDR3 protein: CASSGRGASYEQYF. Here the CDR3 DNA reads TGTGCCAGCAGTGGGCGGGGGGCCTCCTACGAGCAGTACTTC.

This chain connects TRBV27 to TRBJ1-5; 10 bases are a match to TRBD1. This CDR3 contains 16 residues. V trimming: 6 bases; J trimming: 3 bases; junction bases outside the gene matches: 8. The V gene's germline CDR1 is MNHEY and CDR2 SMNVEV (reference sequence). CDR3 residues: CASRPGTGDFNQPQHF. CDR3 sequence (DNA): TGTGCCAGCAGGCCCGGGACAGGGGACTTCAATCAGCCCCAGCATTTT.

The chain links TRBV5-4 to TRBJ1-6; D unresolved. V gave up 0 bases and J gave up 9 bases, with 10 bases separating them. The CDR3 sequence is 14 residues long. The V gene's germline CDR1 is SGHNT and CDR2 YYREEE (reference sequence). The DNA for the CDR3 is TGTGCCAGCAGCTTGGATGGGTGGGCTTCACCCCTCCACTTT. As protein: CASSLDGWASPLHF.

V is TRBV30 and J is TRBJ2-1; D unresolved. The CDR3 has 15 residues. The ends were cut back, 0 bases at V and 0 bases at J, with 9 bases in the middle. Germline V CDR1 and CDR2: GTSNPN, SVGIG (reference sequence). The CDR3 is CAWSVLRSSYNEQFF. CDR3 DNA: TGTGCCTGGAGTGTACTTCGAAGCTCCTACAATGAGCAGTTCTTC. The whole variable domain, remainder taken from reference TRBV30 and TRBJ2-1, is SQTIHQWPATLVQPVGSPLSLECTVEGTSNPNLYWYRQAAGRGLQLLFYSVGIGQISSEVPQNLSASRPQDRQFILSSKKLLLSDSGFYLCAWSVLRSSYNEQFFGPGTRLTVL.

This chain links TRBV7-2 with TRBJ1-2, with TRBD1 matching over 9 bases. The CDR3 loop spans 15 amino acids. Germline values: CDR1 SGHTA, CDR2 FQGNSA. With 1 base clipped from V and 8 bases from J, the junction kept 8 bases outside the gene matches. The CDR3 spells CASSLDSGTGKGYTF. In nucleotides, the CDR3 is TGTGCCAGCAGCTTAGACTCTGGGACAGGGAAAGGCTACACCTTC.

The count of this clone is one. The chain uses TRBV5-1 and TRBJ2-7; no clear D gene. V shed 4 bases and J shed 0 bases, with 14 bases lying between them. This CDR3 comprises 15 residues. Germline values: CDR1 SGHRS, CDR2 YFSETQ. CDR3 sequence reads: CASSPAVPFSYEQYF. The CDR3 bases are TGCGCCAGCAGCCCCGCGGTCCCCTTCTCCTACGAGCAGTACTTC.

The chain has TRBV11-2 and TRBJ2-7; a possible D gene is TRBD2 (5 bases). Trimming removed 6 bases at V and 2 bases at J, with 23 bases between. Germline V gene lookup returns CDR1 SGHAT and CDR2 FQNNGV. CDR3 size: 17 residues. The CDR3 bases are TGTGCCAGCAGTTATAGCGACTTCGGCTACACCGCCTACGAGCAGTACTTC. Its translation is CASSYSDFGYTAYEQYF.